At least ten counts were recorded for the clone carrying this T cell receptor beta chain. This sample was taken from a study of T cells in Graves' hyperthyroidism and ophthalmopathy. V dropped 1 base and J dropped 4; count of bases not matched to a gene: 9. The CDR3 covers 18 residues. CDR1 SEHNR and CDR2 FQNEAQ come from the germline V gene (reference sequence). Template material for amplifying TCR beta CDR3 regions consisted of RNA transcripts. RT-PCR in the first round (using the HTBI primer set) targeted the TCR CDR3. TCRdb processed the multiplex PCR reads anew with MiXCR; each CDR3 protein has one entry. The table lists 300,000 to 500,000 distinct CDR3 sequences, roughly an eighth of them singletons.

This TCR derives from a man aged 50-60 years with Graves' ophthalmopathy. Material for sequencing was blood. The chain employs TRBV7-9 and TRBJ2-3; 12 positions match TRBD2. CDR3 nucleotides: TGTGCCAGCAGCTTAGTCCCCCTAGCGGGAGGGATTGCAGATACGCAGTATTTT. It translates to CASSLVPLAGGIADTQYF.